This T cell receptor (beta chain) was profiled in a study of T cell responses to AZD1222 COVID-19 vaccine. Libraries were prepared by immunoSEQ multiplex PCR; TCRdb keeps only in-frame clonotypes and omits some of them. The table shows approximately 150,000 clones, with more than 70% occurring only once. V shed 2 bases and J shed 0 bases, with 12 bases lying between them. This CDR3 has 15 residues. The germline V gene encodes CDR1 SGDLS and CDR2 YYNGEE. This clone has only a few counts. Sequences were derived from peripheral blood, sampled on day 0 of MenACWY control vaccination. The sequence came from an adult in good health. V usage is TRBV9 and J usage is TRBJ2-7, with D perhaps TRBD1 (5 bases). The CDR3 region has the DNA TGTGCCAGCAGCGTGCAGGGCGAGAGCTCCTACGAGCAGTACTTC. Protein sequence: CASSVQGESSYEQYF.